These 27 T cell receptor beta chains originate from one sample sequenced in a study of CD8 T cells in Susac syndrome. Roughly 0.5 to 1 ug RNA was reverse transcribed with random hexamers. In TCRdb, the immunoSEQ multiplex PCR reads were re-called with MiXCR into one record per CDR3 protein. The table lists over 150,000 distinct CDR3 sequences, 95% to 97% of them singletons. Sequenced material: CD4+ T cells from PBMCs. The receptors here all came from a human donor with Susac syndrome.

This clonotype occurred once. The chain couples TRBV5-1 to TRBJ2-7; 12 bases are shared with TRBD2. The CDR3 is 15 residues long. Germline CDR1 SGHRS, CDR2 YFSETQ. The trim removed 2 bases at V and 1 base at J, leaving 1 base unmatched. In DNA form, the CDR3 reads TGCGCCAGCAGCTTCGGGACTAGCGGGTCCTACGAGCAGTACTTC. Translation gives CASSFGTSGSYEQYF.

The chain is built from TRBV12-3 or TRBV12-4 and TRBJ1-5; D unresolved. Trimming shortened V by 6 bases and J by 0 bases, and 9 bases separated the two germline ends. The CDR3 is made up of 14 amino acids. The CDR3 sequence is CASSLGNSNQPQHF. Here the CDR3 DNA reads TGTGCCAGCAGCCTCGGAAATAGCAATCAGCCCCAGCATTTT.

This chain joins TRBV24-1 and TRBJ2-1; unclear D gene. V was trimmed by 4 bases and J by 4 bases, leaving 7 bases between them. CDR3 length equals 13 residues. Germline V gene data show CDR1 as KGHDR and CDR2 as SFDVKD. The CDR3 DNA reads as TGTGCCACCAGTGACAAGCTTTACAATGAGCAGTTCTTC. It specifies CATSDKLYNEQFF.

V and J are TRBV29-1 and TRBJ1-5, with TRBD1 as a possible D gene (6 bases). The CDR3 is 12 amino acids. The germline V gene encodes CDR1 SQVTM and CDR2 ANQGSEA. Trimming left V 5 bases short and J 9 bases short, with 14 bases between. This CDR3 reads CSVTTGSGPQHF. CDR3 bases: TGCAGCGTTACAACAGGGTCTGGGCCCCAGCATTTT.

The V and J genes are TRBV5-1 and TRBJ2-2; 10 bases map to TRBD1. The germline gives CDR1 SGHRS, CDR2 YFSETQ. J gave up 10 bases and V 3 bases, and 9 bases lay outside the gene matches. The CDR3 is 15 residues long. CDR3 sequence: CASSWGQGSPPELFF. The CDR3 DNA reads TGCGCCAGCAGCTGGGGACAGGGGTCCCCTCCGGAGCTGTTTTTT.

V gene TRBV30 combines with J gene TRBJ2-2; D call uncertain. Germline CDR1 GTSNPN, CDR2 SVGIG (reference sequence). V was trimmed by 3 bases and J by 0 bases, leaving 2 bases between them. There are 12 residues in the CDR3. CDR3 sequence (DNA): TGTGCCTGGAGGCCGAACACCGGGGAGCTGTTTTTT. Protein sequence: CAWRPNTGELFF.

The chain employs TRBV5-1 and TRBJ1-2, with 7 nucleotides matching TRBD1. This CDR3 contains 13 residues. In germline, CDR1 is SGHRS, CDR2 YFSETQ. Trimming cost V 4 bases and J 4 bases; bases outside gene matches: 4. This CDR3 reads CASSGGQSYGYTF. CDR3 in DNA: TGCGCCAGCAGCGGGGGACAGTCCTATGGCTACACCTTC.

V gene TRBV2 combines with J gene TRBJ2-7; the D gene is possibly TRBD2 (6 bases). Trimming removed 6 bases from V and 6 bases from J, with 12 bases in between. CDR3 length equals 12 residues. Germline lookup yields CDR1 SNHLY and CDR2 FYNNEI. CDR3 sequence reads: CASSLTSSEQYF. The CDR3 DNA reads TGTGCCAGCAGCCTGACTAGTTCCGAGCAGTACTTC.

The rearrangement links TRBV25-1 to TRBJ2-3, with TRBD2 as a possible D gene (5 bases). Germline CDR1 reads MGHDK; CDR2 reads SYGVNS. This CDR3 is 11 amino acids long. Trimming took 10 bases from V and 6 from J, leaving 11 bases between them. The CDR3: CATQLGDTQYF. The DNA for the CDR3 is TGTGCCACCCAACTAGGGGATACGCAGTATTTT. Drawing the rest from reference TRBV25-1 and TRBJ2-3, the complete variable domain is EADIYQTPRYLVIGTGKKITLECSQTMGHDKMYWYQQDPGMELHLIHYSYGVNSTEKGDLSSESTVSRIRTEHFPLTLESARPSHTSQYLCATQLGDTQYFGPGTRLTVL.

The rearrangement joins TRBV20-1 to TRBJ2-1, with 7 nucleotides matching TRBD1. CDR1 and CDR2 from the germline V gene are DFQATT and SNEGSKA (reference sequence). The CDR3 covers 16 residues. Trimming took 4 bases from V and 6 from J; bases not matched to a gene: 15. The CDR3 region is CSATPTDRADRNEQFF. The CDR3 DNA is TGCAGTGCTACCCCAACCGACAGGGCCGATCGCAATGAGCAGTTCTTC.

In its sample, this clonotype was seen a few times. The DNA for the CDR3 is TGCAGCGTTGGTCGGGACATGAACACTGAAGCTTTCTTT. As protein: CSVGRDMNTEAFF. The chain employs TRBV29-1 and TRBJ1-1, with a weak D call TRBD1 (6 bases). Trimming removed 4 bases from V and 0 bases from J, with 9 bases in between. The CDR3 spans 13 residues. The germline V gene encodes CDR1 SQVTM and CDR2 ANQGSEA.

The J gene is TRBJ2-2, the V gene TRBV5-4; D may be TRBD2 (6 bases). CDR3 length equals 14 residues. Trimming stripped 4 bases from V and 9 bases from J, with 16 bases between. CDR1 is SGHNT and CDR2 is YYREEE in the germline V gene (reference sequence). The CDR3 DNA follows: TGTGCCAGCAGCCGGGACTCCCTCGCGAGGGAGCTGTTTTTT. This translates into CASSRDSLARELFF.

The genes are TRBV19 and TRBJ1-1; perhaps TRBD1 as D (5 bases). CDR3 length equals 12 residues. Trimming took off 5 bases at V and 4 bases at J, with 8 bases between the two ends. Germline V lookup: CDR1 LNHDA, CDR2 SQIVND (reference sequence). CDR3: CASSSGGTEAFF. The CDR3 DNA follows: TGTGCCAGTAGTTCCGGGGGCACTGAAGCTTTCTTT.

The chain links TRBV28 to TRBJ2-7, with D possibly called TRBD1 or TRBD2 (5 bases each). CDR3 size: 14 residues. CDR1 is MDHEN and CDR2 is SYDVKM in the germline V gene. V shed 2 bases and J shed 2 bases, with 10 bases lying between them. The CDR3 loop reads CASSLGGPPYEQYV. The CDR3 region has the DNA TGTGCCAGCAGTTTAGGGGGTCCCCCCTACGAGCAGTACGTC.

The J gene is TRBJ2-5, the V gene TRBV5-6, with 7 positions matching TRBD2. CDR3 length: 12 residues. Per germline, CDR1 SGHDT and CDR2 YYEEEE. After removal of 4 bases from V and 5 bases from J, the junction contained 2 bases not matched to a gene. The CDR3 DNA reads TGTGCCAGCAGCCCCGGGAGGGAGACCCAGTACTTC. Translated, it gives CASSPGRETQYF. Using reference TRBV5-6 and TRBJ2-5 for the parts outside the CDR3, the full variable domain is DAGVTQSPTHLIKTRGQQVTLRCSPKSGHDTVSWYQQALGQGPQFIFQYYEEEERQRGNFPDRFSGHQFPNYSSELNVNALLLGDSALYLCASSPGRETQYFGPGTRLLVL.

V gene TRBV7-9 combines with J gene TRBJ2-1; D call uncertain. Germline V gives CDR1 SEHNR, CDR2 FQNEAQ (reference sequence). The CDR3 is 14 residues long. The V end was cut by 5 bases, the J end by 3 bases, with 11 bases between. The CDR3 DNA reads TGTGCCAGCAGCCCAGTAGTTGGCTACAATGAGCAGTTCTTC. Protein: CASSPVVGYNEQFF.

This chain links TRBV7-2 with TRBJ2-3, with 9 positions matching TRBD1. CDR1 and CDR2 from the germline V gene are SGHTA and FQGNSA. CDR3 length: 16 residues. The V and J ends lost 5 bases and 0 bases, in that order; junction bases with no gene match: 6. The CDR3 loop reads CASSPNRGRSTDTQYF. The DNA of the CDR3 is TGTGCCAGCAGCCCAAACAGGGGGCGTAGCACAGATACGCAGTATTTT.

The chain uses TRBV12-3 or TRBV12-4 and TRBJ2-1; the match to TRBD1 covers 7 bases. The ends lost 3 bases at V and 3 bases at J; junction bases unmatched: 8. The CDR3 covers 16 residues. CDR3: CASSFQRQGDYNEQFF. The CDR3 DNA reads as TGTGCCAGCAGTTTTCAGAGACAGGGTGACTACAATGAGCAGTTCTTC.

The CDR3 loop reads CASSVTGDTSPLHF. CDR3 nucleotides: TGTGCCAGCAGCGTGACCGGGGATACTTCACCCCTCCACTTT. This chain connects TRBV9 to TRBJ1-6; D call uncertain. The CDR3 extends over 14 amino acids. Trimming took off 2 bases at V and 9 bases at J, with 12 bases between the two ends. Germline values: CDR1 SGDLS, CDR2 YYNGEE.

The chain uses TRBV12-3 or TRBV12-4 and TRBJ2-7, with 8 bases aligning to TRBD2. With V trimmed by 5 bases and J by 3 bases, 9 bases remained unmatched. The CDR3 consists of 15 residues. CDR3 nucleotides: TGTGCCAGCAGTAAAGACGCCGGGACTAGCTACGAGCAGTACTTC. Residues: CASSKDAGTSYEQYF.

The rearrangement links TRBV20-1 to TRBJ2-6; 15 nucleotides agree with TRBD2. CDR3 size: 14 residues. The junction had 3 bases not matched to a gene; V was cut back by 3 bases and J by 12 bases. Germline CDR1 DFQATT, CDR2 SNEGSKA (reference sequence). CDR3 DNA: TGCAGTGCTAGCCCGGGACTAGCGGGAGGCGTCCTGACTTTC. This sequence encodes CSASPGLAGGVLTF.

This chain joins TRBV4-3 and TRBJ2-3; TRBD2 agrees at 10 bases. Trimming at V came to 3 bases and at J to 1 base, leaving 4 bases not matched to a gene. The germline CDR1 and CDR2 sequences are LGHNA and YSLEER. This CDR3 is built from 16 residues. The DNA of the CDR3 is TGCGCCAGCAGCCACGAAGGGACTAGCGGCACAGATACGCAGTATTTT. Translating gives CASSHEGTSGTDTQYF.

V usage is TRBV27 and J usage is TRBJ2-7; 8 nucleotides align to TRBD2. There are 14 residues in the CDR3. With V trimmed by 3 bases and J by 2 bases, 3 bases remained unmatched. Germline CDR1 is MNHEY and CDR2 is SMNVEV (reference sequence). The CDR3 here is CASSFSGNPYEQYF. Here the CDR3 DNA reads TGTGCCAGCAGTTTTAGCGGGAACCCCTACGAGCAGTACTTC.

The chain carries TRBV19 and TRBJ2-7, with 8 nucleotides matching TRBD1. There are 15 residues in the CDR3. The trim removed 1 base at V and 6 bases at J, leaving 8 bases unmatched. Germline CDR1 LNHDA, CDR2 SQIVND (reference sequence). The chain's CDR3 is CASSIVGTGHTEQYF. The CDR3 DNA reads TGTGCCAGTAGTATAGTGGGGACAGGCCACACCGAGCAGTACTTC.

V is TRBV18 and J is TRBJ2-5; 7 positions agree with TRBD2. From germline, CDR1 is KGHSH and CDR2 LQKENI. V trimming: 3 bases; J trimming: 0 bases; junction bases outside the gene matches: 4. CDR3 length equals 15 residues. CDR3 sequence reads: CASSPLGGYQETQYF. CDR3 coding DNA: TGTGCCAGCTCACCTCTCGGGGGGTACCAAGAGACCCAGTACTTC.

The chain links TRBV20-1 to TRBJ2-1; D gene ambiguous. V gave up 5 bases and J gave up 4 bases, with 24 bases separating them. There are 17 residues in the CDR3. Germline-derived CDR1 and CDR2 are DFQATT and SNEGSKA (reference sequence). The CDR3 region has the DNA TGCAGTGCTTCGAGAGGTACGAGCGCTTCGTTATACAATGAGCAGTTCTTC. Translating it yields CSASRGTSASLYNEQFF.

This clonotype was found once. The chain couples TRBV20-1 to TRBJ1-5, with D unclear. CDR3 length: 12 amino acids. Germline V gives CDR1 DFQATT, CDR2 SNEGSKA (reference sequence). Trimming left V 6 bases short and J 5 bases short, with 11 bases between. The CDR3 sequence: CSAPDGDQPQHF. CDR3 in DNA: TGCAGTGCACCCGACGGGGATCAGCCCCAGCATTTT.